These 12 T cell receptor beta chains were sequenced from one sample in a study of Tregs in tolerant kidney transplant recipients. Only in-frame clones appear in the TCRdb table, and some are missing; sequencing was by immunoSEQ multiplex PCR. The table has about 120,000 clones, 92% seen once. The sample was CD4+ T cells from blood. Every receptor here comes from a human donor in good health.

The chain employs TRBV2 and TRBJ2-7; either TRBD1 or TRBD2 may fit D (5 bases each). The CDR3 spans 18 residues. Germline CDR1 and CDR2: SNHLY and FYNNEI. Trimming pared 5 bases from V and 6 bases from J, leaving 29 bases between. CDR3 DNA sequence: TGTGCCAGCAGTCCTCCCCTCTTGGGGGAAACGCACCCTCTCGAGCAGTACTTC. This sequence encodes CASSPPLLGETHPLEQYF.

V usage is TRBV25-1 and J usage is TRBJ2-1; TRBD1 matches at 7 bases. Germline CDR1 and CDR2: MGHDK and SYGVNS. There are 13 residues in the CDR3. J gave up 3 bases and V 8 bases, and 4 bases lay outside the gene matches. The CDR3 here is CASAGTVYNEQFF. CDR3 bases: TGTGCCAGCGCCGGGACAGTCTACAATGAGCAGTTCTTC.

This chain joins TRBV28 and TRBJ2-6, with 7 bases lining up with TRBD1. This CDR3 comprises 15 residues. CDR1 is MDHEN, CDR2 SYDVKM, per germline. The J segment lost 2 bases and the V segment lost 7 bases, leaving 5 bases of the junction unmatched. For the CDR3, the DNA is TGTGCCAGCACCCAAGGGGGCGCTGGGGCCAACGTCCTGACTTTC. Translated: CASTQGGAGANVLTF.

As DNA, the CDR3 is TGTGCCAGCAGCTTGGCCGGAGGGGTAACTAATGAAAAACTGTTTTTT. Translating gives CASSLAGGVTNEKLFF. V is TRBV5-4 and J is TRBJ1-4; possible D gene TRBD1, 5 bases. In germline, CDR1 is SGHNT, CDR2 YYREEE (reference sequence). Deletions cut 0 bases from V and 1 base from J, with 10 bases between. This CDR3 region has 16 residues.

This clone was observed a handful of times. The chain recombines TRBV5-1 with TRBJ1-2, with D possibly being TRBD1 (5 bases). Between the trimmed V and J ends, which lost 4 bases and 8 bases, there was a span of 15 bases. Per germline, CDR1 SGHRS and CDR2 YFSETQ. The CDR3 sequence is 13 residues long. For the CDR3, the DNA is TGCGCCAGCAGCGGAGGGACGCCCCGAGGCTACACCTTC. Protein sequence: CASSGGTPRGYTF.

The CDR3 here is CASSFTGRGPRELFF. CDR3 coding DNA: TGTGCCAGCAGTTTCACAGGGAGGGGGCCCCGGGAGCTGTTTTTT. This chain uses TRBV27 with TRBJ2-2; D might be TRBD1 or TRBD2, each matching 7 bases. Per germline, CDR1 MNHEY and CDR2 SMNVEV (reference sequence). The CDR3 length is 15 residues. V lost 3 bases to trimming and J lost 9 bases, with 17 bases between them.

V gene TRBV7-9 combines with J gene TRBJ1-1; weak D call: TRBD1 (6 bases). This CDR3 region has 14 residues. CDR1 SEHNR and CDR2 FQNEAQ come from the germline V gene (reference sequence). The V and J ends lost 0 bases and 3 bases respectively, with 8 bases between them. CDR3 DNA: TGTGCCAGCAGCTTAGCCGGACAGTACACTGAAGCTTTCTTT. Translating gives CASSLAGQYTEAFF.

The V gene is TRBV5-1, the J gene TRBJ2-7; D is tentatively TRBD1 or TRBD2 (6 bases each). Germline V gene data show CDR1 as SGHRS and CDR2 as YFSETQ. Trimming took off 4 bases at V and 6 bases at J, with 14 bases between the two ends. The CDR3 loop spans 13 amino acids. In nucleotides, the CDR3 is TGCGCCAGCAGCCCGGAGTGGGGGGCCGAGCAGTACTTC. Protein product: CASSPEWGAEQYF. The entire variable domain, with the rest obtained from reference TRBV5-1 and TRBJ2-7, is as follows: KAGVTQTPRYLIKTRGQQVTLSCSPISGHRSVSWYQQTPGQGLQFLFEYFSETQRNKGNFPGRFSGRQFSNSRSEMNVSTLELGDSALYLCASSPEWGAEQYFGPGTRLTVT.

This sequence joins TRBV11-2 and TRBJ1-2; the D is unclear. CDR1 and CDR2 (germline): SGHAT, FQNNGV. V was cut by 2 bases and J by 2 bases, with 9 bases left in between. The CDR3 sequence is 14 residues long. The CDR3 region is CASSLTVQNYGYTF. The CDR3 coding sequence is TGTGCCAGCAGCTTAACAGTACAGAACTATGGCTACACCTTC. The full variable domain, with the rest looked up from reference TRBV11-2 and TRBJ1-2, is EAGVAQSPRYKIIEKRQSVAFWCNPISGHATLYWYQQILGQGPKLLIQFQNNGVVDDSQLPKDRFSAERLKGVDSTLKIQPAKLEDSAVYLCASSLTVQNYGYTFGSGTRLTVV.

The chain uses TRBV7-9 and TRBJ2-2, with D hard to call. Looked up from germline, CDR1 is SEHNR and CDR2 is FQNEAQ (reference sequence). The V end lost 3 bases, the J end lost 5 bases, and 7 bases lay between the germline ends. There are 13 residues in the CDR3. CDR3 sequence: CASSLVPTGELFF. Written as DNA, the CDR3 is TGTGCCAGCAGCTTGGTTCCGACCGGGGAGCTGTTTTTT.

CDR3 loop: CASSLWDSSGGYQETQYF. Here the CDR3 DNA reads TGTGCCAGCAGCTTGTGGGACTCTAGCGGGGGCTACCAAGAGACCCAGTACTTC. V and J are TRBV11-3 and TRBJ2-5, with 10 nucleotides matching TRBD2. The V gene end was trimmed by 3 bases and the J gene end by 0 bases; junction bases not matched to a gene: 10. From germline, CDR1 is SGHNT and CDR2 YENEEA. CDR3 length: 18 amino acids.

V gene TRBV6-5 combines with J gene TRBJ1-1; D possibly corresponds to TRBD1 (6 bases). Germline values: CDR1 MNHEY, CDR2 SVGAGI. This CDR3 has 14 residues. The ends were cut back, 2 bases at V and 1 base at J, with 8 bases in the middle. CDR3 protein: CASSYPGQNTEAFF. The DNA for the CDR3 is TGTGCCAGCAGTTACCCGGGACAGAACACTGAAGCTTTCTTT.